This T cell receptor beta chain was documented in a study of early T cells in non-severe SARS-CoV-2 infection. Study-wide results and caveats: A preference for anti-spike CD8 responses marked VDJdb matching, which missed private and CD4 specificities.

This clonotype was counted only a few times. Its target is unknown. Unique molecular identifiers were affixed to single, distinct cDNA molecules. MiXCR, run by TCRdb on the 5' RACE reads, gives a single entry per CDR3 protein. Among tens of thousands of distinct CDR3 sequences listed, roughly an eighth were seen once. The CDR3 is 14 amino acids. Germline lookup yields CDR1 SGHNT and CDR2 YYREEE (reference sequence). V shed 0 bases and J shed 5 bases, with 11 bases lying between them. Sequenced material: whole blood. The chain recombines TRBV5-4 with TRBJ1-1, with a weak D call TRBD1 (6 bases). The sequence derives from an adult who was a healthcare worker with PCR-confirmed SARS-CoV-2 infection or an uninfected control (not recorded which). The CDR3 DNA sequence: TGTGCCAGCAGCTTGGAAGAGGGGGGGACTGAAGCTTTCTTT. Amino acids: CASSLEEGGTEAFF. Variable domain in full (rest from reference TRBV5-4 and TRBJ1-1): ETGVTQSPTHLIKTRGQQVTLRCSSQSGHNTVSWYQQALGQGPQFIFQYYREEENGRGNFPPRFSGLQFPNYSSELNVNALELDDSALYLCASSLEEGGTEAFFGQGTRLTVV.